The present TCR beta chain was sequenced within a study of control samples from healthy donors and cancer patients. TCRdb's table, derived via immunoSEQ multiplex PCR, lists solely in-frame clones and lacks some. The sample lists 130,000 or so clones, 87% seen once, with about 8.7% in the top ten. The CDR3 runs to 11 residues. The V end lost 6 bases, the J end lost 4 bases, and 6 bases lay between the germline ends. CDR1 and CDR2 from the germline V gene are WNHNN and SYGVQD (reference sequence). The TCR sequence derives from a man between 40 and 49 years old in good health. The rearrangement uses TRBV10-1 and TRBJ1-2; maybe TRBD1 (5 bases). Source material: blood. The CDR3, as DNA: TGCGCCAGCAGCGACAGCTATGGCTACACCTTC. This encodes CASSDSYGYTF.